Listed here are 5 T cell receptor beta chains from one sample, sequenced in a study of T cell changes during pregnancy in multiple sclerosis. TCRdb's table, derived via immunoSEQ multiplex PCR, lists solely in-frame clones and lacks some. The sample has about 40,000 clones; approximately 90% are singletons. The sample consisted of peripheral blood, taken before pregnancy. Every receptor here comes from a female donor with multiple sclerosis, enrolled in a pregnancy study.

The chain combines TRBV6-1 with TRBJ2-5; 7 bases are shared with TRBD2. Germline V gene lookup returns CDR1 MNHNS and CDR2 SASEGT. The CDR3 is 15 residues long. With 1 base clipped from V and 4 bases from J, the junction kept 6 bases outside the gene matches. The CDR3 DNA sequence: TGTGCCAGCAGTGAAGAGGAAACGGGAGGAGAGACCCAGTACTTC. It is translated as CASSEEETGGETQYF.

The gene calls are TRBV4-1 and TRBJ2-5, with D perhaps matching TRBD2 (5 bases). CDR1 MGHRA and CDR2 YSYEKL come from the germline V gene. This CDR3 is 12 amino acids long. Trimming removed 3 bases at V and 4 bases at J, with 6 bases between. The CDR3 protein is CASSQSGETQYF. CDR3 coding DNA: TGCGCCAGCAGCCAGAGCGGAGAGACCCAGTACTTC.

CDR3 residues: CASSFTGSSYNEQFF. CDR3 DNA sequence: TGTGCCAGCAGCTTTACGGGAAGCTCCTACAATGAGCAGTTCTTC. This rearrangement joins TRBV11-1 to TRBJ2-1; possibly TRBD2 for D (5 bases). Germline lookup yields CDR1 SGHAT and CDR2 FQDESV (reference sequence). Trimming removed 3 bases from V and 0 bases from J, with 9 bases in between. There are 15 residues in the CDR3.

The genes are TRBV4-1 and TRBJ2-7, with D uncertain. With 0 bases removed from V and 0 bases from J, the gap between germline ends came to 9 bases. CDR1 is MGHRA and CDR2 is YSYEKL in the germline V gene. The CDR3 runs to 15 residues. CDR3 DNA sequence: TGCGCCAGCAGCCAAGAAACCTCGAGCTCCTACGAGCAGTACTTC. This gives the protein CASSQETSSSYEQYF.

The chain couples TRBV7-9 to TRBJ1-1; the D gene is possibly TRBD1 (6 bases). This CDR3 comprises 14 residues. V was cut by 0 bases and J by 1 base, with 6 bases left in between. Germline V gives CDR1 SEHNR, CDR2 FQNEAQ (reference sequence). CDR3 in amino acids: CASSLAGGNTEAFF. In nucleotides, the CDR3 is TGTGCCAGCAGCTTAGCAGGGGGGAACACTGAAGCTTTCTTT.